This is a list of T cell receptor beta chains from one sample in a study of vaccination and CD4 T cells after COVID-19. TCRdb called the PCR reads again in MiXCR, with one record for every CDR3 protein. Of about 13,000 distinct CDR3 sequences in the sample, about 43% were seen once. The antigens for these receptors are not known. Sequencing was done on a sample of CD4+ T cells from blood, cultured in vitro. The receptors originated from a human donor who had recovered from COVID-19. Each CDR3 is given with its conserved first and last residue. D genes are given only for firm matches. Size values are once, few and many counts, or a class for expanded clones, and some rows have none.

j_call,clone_size,d_call,cdr3_length,v_call,cdr3_nt,cdr3_aa
TRBJ2-2,.,TRBD2,21,TRBV12-3/TRBV12-4,TGTGCCAGCAGTTTTAGATTGTTGGCGGGACTAGCGGGAGTAAACACCGGGGAGCTGTTTTTT,CASSFRLLAGLAGVNTGELFF
TRBJ2-5,few,TRBD2,14,TRBV3-1,TGTGCCAGCAACCTTGCGGGAGGGCAAGAGACCCAGTACTTC,CASNLAGGQETQYF
TRBJ1-5,.,.,14,TRBV5-1,TGCGCCAGCAGCTTGTCTGGGGCGAGTCAGCCCCAGCATTTT,CASSLSGASQPQHF
TRBJ2-1,.,TRBD2,17,TRBV6-1,TGTGCCAGCAGACCGGGACTAGCGGGGTCCCAAACCAATGAGCAGTTCTTC,CASRPGLAGSQTNEQFF
TRBJ1-4,.,.,13,TRBV20-1,TGCAGTGCTAGGAATAGGTCTAATGAAAAACTGTTTTTT,CSARNRSNEKLFF
TRBJ2-1,once,.,14,TRBV29-1,TGCAGCACAATAGCGACCTACCCCAACAATGAGCAGTTCTTC,CSTIATYPNNEQFF
TRBJ2-5,few,.,13,TRBV20-1,TGCAGTGCTAGAGACAGTCTTGGAGAGACCCAGTACTTC,CSARDSLGETQYF
TRBJ2-7,.,TRBD2,14,TRBV20-1,TGCAGTGCGAGACTAGCGGGAAACATCTACGAGCAGTACTTC,CSARLAGNIYEQYF
TRBJ2-5,.,TRBD2,17,TRBV20-1,TGCAGTGCTAAGGGAGGGACTAGCGGGGGATTTCAAGAGACCCAGTACTTC,CSAKGGTSGGFQETQYF
TRBJ1-1,once,TRBD1,15,TRBV5-1,TGCGCCAGCAGCGGACTGGGACAGGGGTTCACTGAAGCTTTCTTT,CASSGLGQGFTEAFF
TRBJ1-2,.,.,13,TRBV7-2,TGTGCCAGCAGCTTTATCGCTAACTATGGCTACACCTTC,CASSFIANYGYTF
TRBJ1-1,few,TRBD1,16,TRBV20-1,TGCAGTGCTAGAGATCCCCTGACCCGGGACAGTACCGAAGCTTTCTTT,CSARDPLTRDSTEAFF
TRBJ2-7,.,TRBD2,14,TRBV5-4,TGTGCCAGCAGCTCCGTAGCGGGAGGCAGCGAGCAGTACTTC,CASSSVAGGSEQYF
TRBJ2-5,.,.,13,TRBV4-1,TGCGCCAGCAGCCAAGGAGGGAGAGAGACCCAGTACTTC,CASSQGGRETQYF
TRBJ2-7,.,.,22,TRBV5-1,.,CASTNQTSMYLCASSSTYEQYF
TRBJ2-7,.,TRBD2,15,TRBV7-2,TGTGCCAGCAGCTTAGGTAGCGGGAGCTCCTACGAGCAGTACTTC,CASSLGSGSSYEQYF
TRBJ1-5,.,.,16,TRBV2,TGTGCCAGCAGTGAATGGCGAACCACGATTAATCAGCCCCAGCATTTT,CASSEWRTTINQPQHF
TRBJ2-1,.,.,13,TRBV7-8,TGTGCCAGCAGCTTAGCGGGAGTTAATGAGCAGTTCTTC,CASSLAGVNEQFF
TRBJ1-6,few,.,15,TRBV7-8,TGTGCCAGCAGCTTAGCGGCCCAGGGTAATTCACCCCTCCACTTT,CASSLAAQGNSPLHF
TRBJ2-1,few,.,14,TRBV25-1,TGTGCCAGCTCTTACTACCCCCTCTACAATGAGCAGTTCTTC,CASSYYPLYNEQFF